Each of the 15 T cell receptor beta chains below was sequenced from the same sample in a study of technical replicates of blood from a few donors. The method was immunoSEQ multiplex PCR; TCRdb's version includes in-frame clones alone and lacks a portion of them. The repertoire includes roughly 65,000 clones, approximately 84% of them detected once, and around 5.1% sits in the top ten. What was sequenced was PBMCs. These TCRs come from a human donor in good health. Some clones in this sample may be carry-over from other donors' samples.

CDR3 DNA: TGTGCCAGCAGTGAATTCGGCTCCAATCAGAGGCAGCCCCAGCATTTT. Amino acids: CASSEFGSNQRQPQHF. The chain links TRBV6-1 to TRBJ1-5; D uncertain. The CDR3 covers 16 residues. In germline, CDR1 is MNHNS, CDR2 SASEGT. Trimming cost V 2 bases and J 7 bases, with 18 bases left between them.

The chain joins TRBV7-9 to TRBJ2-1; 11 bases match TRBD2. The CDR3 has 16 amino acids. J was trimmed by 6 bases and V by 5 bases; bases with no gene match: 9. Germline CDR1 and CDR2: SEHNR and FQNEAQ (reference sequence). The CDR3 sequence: CASSNSGGALPNEQFF. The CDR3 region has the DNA TGTGCCAGCAGCAATAGCGGGGGGGCCCTCCCCAATGAGCAGTTCTTC.

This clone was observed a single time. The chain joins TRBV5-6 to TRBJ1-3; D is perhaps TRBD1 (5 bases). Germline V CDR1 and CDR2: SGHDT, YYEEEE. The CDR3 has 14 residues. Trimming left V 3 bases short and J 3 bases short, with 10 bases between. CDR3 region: CASSSPGGGNTIYF. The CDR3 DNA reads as TGTGCCAGCAGCTCGCCCGGGGGTGGAAACACCATATATTTT.

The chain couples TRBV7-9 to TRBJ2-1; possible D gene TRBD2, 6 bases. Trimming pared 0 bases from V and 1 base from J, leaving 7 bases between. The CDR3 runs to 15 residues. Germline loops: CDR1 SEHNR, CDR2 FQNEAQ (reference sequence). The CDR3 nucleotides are TGTGCCAGCAGCTTAGCGGGACTGTCCTACAATGAGCAGTTCTTC. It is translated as CASSLAGLSYNEQFF.

The CDR3 loop is CASGLAGTNEQFF. The CDR3 nucleotides are TGCGCCAGCGGACTAGCGGGAACCAATGAGCAGTTCTTC. The V gene is TRBV5-1, the J gene TRBJ2-1; 12 nucleotides align to TRBD2. The CDR3 is 13 amino acids. V shed 7 bases, J shed 6 bases, and the junction held 2 bases outside the gene matches. CDR1 is SGHRS, CDR2 YFSETQ, per germline. The entire variable domain, with the rest obtained from reference TRBV5-1 and TRBJ2-1, is as follows: KAGVTQTPRYLIKTRGQQVTLSCSPISGHRSVSWYQQTPGQGLQFLFEYFSETQRNKGNFPGRFSGRQFSNSRSEMNVSTLELGDSALYLCASGLAGTNEQFFGPGTRLTVL.

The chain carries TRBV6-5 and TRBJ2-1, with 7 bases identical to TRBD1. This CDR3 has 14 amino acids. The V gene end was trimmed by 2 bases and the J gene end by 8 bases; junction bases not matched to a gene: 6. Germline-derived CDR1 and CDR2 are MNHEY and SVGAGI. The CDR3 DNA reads TGTGCCAGCAGTTACAGTCGACAGGGATATGAGCAGTTCTTC. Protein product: CASSYSRQGYEQFF.

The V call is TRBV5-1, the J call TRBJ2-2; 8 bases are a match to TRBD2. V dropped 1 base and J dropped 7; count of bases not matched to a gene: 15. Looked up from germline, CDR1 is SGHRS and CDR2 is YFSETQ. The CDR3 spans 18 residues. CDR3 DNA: TGCGCCAGCAGCTTGCAAGCCACTAGCGGACCGATTGGCGGGGAGCTGTTTTTT. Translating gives CASSLQATSGPIGGELFF. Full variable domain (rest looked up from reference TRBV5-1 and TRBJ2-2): KAGVTQTPRYLIKTRGQQVTLSCSPISGHRSVSWYQQTPGQGLQFLFEYFSETQRNKGNFPGRFSGRQFSNSRSEMNVSTLELGDSALYLCASSLQATSGPIGGELFFGEGSRLTVL.

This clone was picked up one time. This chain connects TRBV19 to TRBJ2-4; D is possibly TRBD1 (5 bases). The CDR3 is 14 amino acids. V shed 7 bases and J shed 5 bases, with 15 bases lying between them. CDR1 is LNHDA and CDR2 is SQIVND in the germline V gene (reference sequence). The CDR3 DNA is TGTGCCAGTAATCAGCCTGGACAACAAAACATTCAGTACTTC. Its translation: CASNQPGQQNIQYF.

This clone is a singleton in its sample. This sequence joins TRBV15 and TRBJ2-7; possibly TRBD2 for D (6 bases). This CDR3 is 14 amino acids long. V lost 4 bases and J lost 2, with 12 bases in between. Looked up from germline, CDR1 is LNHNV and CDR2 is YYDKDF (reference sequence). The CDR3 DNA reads TGTGCCACCAGCACACCGGGACTGACCTACGAGCAGTACTTC. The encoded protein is CATSTPGLTYEQYF.

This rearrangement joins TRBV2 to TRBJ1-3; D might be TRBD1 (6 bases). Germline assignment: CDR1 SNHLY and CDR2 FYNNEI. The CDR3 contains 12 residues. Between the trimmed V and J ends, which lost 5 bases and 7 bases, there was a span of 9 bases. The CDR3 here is CASSYRDNTIYF. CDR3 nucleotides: TGTGCCAGCAGTTACAGGGATAACACCATATATTTT.

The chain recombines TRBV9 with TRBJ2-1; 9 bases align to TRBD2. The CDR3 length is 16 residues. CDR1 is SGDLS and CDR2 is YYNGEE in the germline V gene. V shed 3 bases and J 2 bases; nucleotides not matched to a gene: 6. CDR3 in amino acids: CASSGRLAGTYNEQFF. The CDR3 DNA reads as TGTGCCAGCAGCGGTCGTCTAGCGGGGACCTACAATGAGCAGTTCTTC.

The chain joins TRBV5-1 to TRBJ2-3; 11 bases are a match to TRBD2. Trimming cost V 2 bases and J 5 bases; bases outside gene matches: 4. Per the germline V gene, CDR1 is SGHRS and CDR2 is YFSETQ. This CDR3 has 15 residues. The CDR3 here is CASSFSGGGVDTQYF. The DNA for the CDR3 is TGCGCCAGCAGCTTTAGCGGGGGGGGCGTAGATACGCAGTATTTT.

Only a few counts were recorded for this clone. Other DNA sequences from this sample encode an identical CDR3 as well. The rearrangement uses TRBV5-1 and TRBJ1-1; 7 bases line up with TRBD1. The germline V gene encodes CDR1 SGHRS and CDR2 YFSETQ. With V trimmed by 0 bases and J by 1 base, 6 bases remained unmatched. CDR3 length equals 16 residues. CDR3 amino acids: CASSLGRGRGNTEAFF. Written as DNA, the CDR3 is TGCGCCAGCAGCTTGGGTAGGGGGCGTGGGAACACTGAAGCTTTCTTT.

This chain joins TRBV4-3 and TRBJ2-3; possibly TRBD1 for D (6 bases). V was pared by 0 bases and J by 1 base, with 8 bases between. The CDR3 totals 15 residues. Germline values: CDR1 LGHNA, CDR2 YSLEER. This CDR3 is CASSQEGGGTDTQYF. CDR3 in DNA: TGCGCCAGCAGCCAAGAAGGGGGAGGCACAGATACGCAGTATTTT.

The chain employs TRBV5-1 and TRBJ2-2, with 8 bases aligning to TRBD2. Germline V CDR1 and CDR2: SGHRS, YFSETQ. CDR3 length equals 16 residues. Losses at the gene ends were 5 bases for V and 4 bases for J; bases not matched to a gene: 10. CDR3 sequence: CASRNRPGLVTGELFF. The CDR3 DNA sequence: TGCGCCAGCAGGAACCGCCCGGGACTAGTCACCGGGGAGCTGTTTTTT.